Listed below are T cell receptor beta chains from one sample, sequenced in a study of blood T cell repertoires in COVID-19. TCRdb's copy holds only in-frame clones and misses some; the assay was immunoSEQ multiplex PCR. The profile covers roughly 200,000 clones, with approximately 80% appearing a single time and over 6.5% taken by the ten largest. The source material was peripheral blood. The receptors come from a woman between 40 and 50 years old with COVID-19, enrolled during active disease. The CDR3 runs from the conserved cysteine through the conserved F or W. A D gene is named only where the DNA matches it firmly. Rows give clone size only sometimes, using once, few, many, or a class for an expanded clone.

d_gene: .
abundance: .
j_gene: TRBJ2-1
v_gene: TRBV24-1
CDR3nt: TGTGCCACCAGTGATTTCCCCGGGGGAAAGCTCAATGAGCAGTTCTTC
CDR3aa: CATSDFPGGKLNEQFF

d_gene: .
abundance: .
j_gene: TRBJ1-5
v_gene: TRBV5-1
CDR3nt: TGCGCCAGCAGCTTCCTCAGTGTTTCCAATCAGCCCCAGCATTTT
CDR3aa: CASSFLSVSNQPQHF

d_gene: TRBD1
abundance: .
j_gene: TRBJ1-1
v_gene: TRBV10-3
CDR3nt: TGTGCCATCAGACAGGGGGCCGGGAACACTGAAGCTTTCTTT
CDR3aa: CAIRQGAGNTEAFF

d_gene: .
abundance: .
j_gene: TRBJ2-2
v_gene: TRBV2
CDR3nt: TGTGCCAGCAGTGAATGGGGGGTCTATGCGAACACCGGGGAGCTGTTTTTT
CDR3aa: CASSEWGVYANTGELFF

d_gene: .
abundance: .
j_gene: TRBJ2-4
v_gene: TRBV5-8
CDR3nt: TGTGCCAGCAGCTTGGAGGTGGCGGGAAATGGAGACATTCAGTACTTC
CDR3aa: CASSLEVAGNGDIQYF

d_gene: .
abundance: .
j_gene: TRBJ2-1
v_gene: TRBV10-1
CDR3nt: TGCGCCAGCGCTTCAGGGGCCTCCTACAATGAGCAGTTCTTC
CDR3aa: CASASGASYNEQFF

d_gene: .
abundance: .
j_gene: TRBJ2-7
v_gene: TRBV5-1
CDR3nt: TGCGCCAGCAGCGGATCACAGGTGAGCGCCTACGAGCAGTACTTC
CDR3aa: CASSGSQVSAYEQYF

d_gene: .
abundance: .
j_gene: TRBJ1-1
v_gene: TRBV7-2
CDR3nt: TGTGCCAGCAGCTTAGCGAGGGGACAGAACACTGAAGCTTTCTTT
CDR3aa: CASSLARGQNTEAFF

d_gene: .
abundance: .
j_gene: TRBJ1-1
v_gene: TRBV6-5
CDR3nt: TGTGCCAGCAATAATAGGGGAGGTGAAGCTTTCTTT
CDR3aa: CASNNRGGEAFF

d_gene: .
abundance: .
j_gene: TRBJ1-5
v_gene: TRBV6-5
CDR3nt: TGTGCCAGCACCTGGGGGGGCAGAGAACATCAGCCCCAGCATTTT
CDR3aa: CASTWGGREHQPQHF

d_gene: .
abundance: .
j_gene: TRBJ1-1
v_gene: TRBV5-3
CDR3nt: TGTGCCAGAAGTCCTCTCACTGAAGCTTTCTTT
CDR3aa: CARSPLTEAFF

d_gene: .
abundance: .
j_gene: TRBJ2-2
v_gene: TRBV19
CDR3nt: TGTGCCAGTAGTACAGGGTACGGGGAGCTGTTTTTT
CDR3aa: CASSTGYGELFF

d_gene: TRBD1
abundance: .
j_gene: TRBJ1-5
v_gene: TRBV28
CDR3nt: TGTGCCAGCCGGCGGGCAGGGGGGAGGTCGGGCAATCAGCCCCAGCATTTT
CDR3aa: CASRRAGGRSGNQPQHF

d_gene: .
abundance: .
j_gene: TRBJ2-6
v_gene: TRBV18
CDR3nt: TGTGCCAGCTCAACGCTTCCTTCAGGCTCTGGGGCCAACGTCCTGACTTTC
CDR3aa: CASSTLPSGSGANVLTF

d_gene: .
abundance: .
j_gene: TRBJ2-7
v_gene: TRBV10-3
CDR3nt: TGTGCCATCAGTGAGTCGAGTACAGGGCCCTACGAGCAGTACTTC
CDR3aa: CAISESSTGPYEQYF

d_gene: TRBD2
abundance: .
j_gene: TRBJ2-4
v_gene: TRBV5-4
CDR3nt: TGTGCCAGCAGCCGGTTAGCGGGGGAGGAAGACATTCAGTACTTC
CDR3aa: CASSRLAGEEDIQYF

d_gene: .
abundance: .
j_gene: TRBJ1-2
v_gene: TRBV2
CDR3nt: TGTGCCAGCGCAGGGGCTAACTATGGCTACACCTTC
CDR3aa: CASAGANYGYTF

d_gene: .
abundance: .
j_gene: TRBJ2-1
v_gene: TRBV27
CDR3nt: TGTGCCAGCAGTTCCTCCTACGGGGGATACAATGAGCAGTTCTTC
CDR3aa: CASSSSYGGYNEQFF

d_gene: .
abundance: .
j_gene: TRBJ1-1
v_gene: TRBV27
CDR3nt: TGTGCCAGCTCGACACGTATGAAGAACACTGAAGCTTTCTTT
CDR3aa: CASSTRMKNTEAFF

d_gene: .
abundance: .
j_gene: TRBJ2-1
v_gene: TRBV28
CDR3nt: TGTGCCAGCAGTAGCGGGCTCTCCTACAATGAGCAGTTCTTC
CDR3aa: CASSSGLSYNEQFF

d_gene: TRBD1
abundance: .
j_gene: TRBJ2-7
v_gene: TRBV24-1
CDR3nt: TGTGCCACCAGTGAGCGACAGGGCGGTCAGCAGTACTTC
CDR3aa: CATSERQGGQQYF

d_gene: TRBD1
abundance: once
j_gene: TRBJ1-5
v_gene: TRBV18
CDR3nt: TGTGCCAGCTCACCGGAATTGTCAGGGGGAGAGCCCCAGCATTTT
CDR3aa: CASSPELSGGEPQHF

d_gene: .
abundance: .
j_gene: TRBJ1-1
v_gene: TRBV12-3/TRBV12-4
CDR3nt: TGTGCCAGCAGTTTTGGAGCGCTGGCAGCTTTCTTT
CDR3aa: CASSFGALAAFF

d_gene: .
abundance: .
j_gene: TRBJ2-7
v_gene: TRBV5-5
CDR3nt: TGTGCCAGCACCTTGGGAGGTGGGCGGGGCGAGCAGTACTTC
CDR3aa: CASTLGGGRGEQYF

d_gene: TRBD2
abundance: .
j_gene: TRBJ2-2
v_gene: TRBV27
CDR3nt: TGTGCCAGCCTAAGTGGACTAGCGGGAGGGCCGCGCACCGGGGAGCTGTTTTTT
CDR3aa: CASLSGLAGGPRTGELFF

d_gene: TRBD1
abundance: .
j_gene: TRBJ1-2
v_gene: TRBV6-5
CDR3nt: TGTGCCAGCAGACAGGGGGCTTGGGGCTACACCTTC
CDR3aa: CASRQGAWGYTF

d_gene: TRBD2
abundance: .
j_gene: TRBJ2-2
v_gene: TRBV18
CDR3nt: TGTGCCAGCTCACCCGGGACTAGCGGGAAGACCGGGGAGCTGTTTTTT
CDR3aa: CASSPGTSGKTGELFF

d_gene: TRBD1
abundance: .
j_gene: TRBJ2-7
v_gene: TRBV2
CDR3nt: TGTGCCTGCCTACTCGGGACAGTAAGCTACGAGCAGTACTTC
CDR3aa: CACLLGTVSYEQYF

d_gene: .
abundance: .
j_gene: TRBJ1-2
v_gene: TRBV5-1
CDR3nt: TGCGCCAGCAGCTTGGACAGGGCAGGCTTACCCTATGGCTACACCTTC
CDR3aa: CASSLDRAGLPYGYTF

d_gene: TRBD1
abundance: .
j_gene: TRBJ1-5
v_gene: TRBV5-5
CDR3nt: TGTGCCAGCAGCTCGACAGGGGAGGTTCAGCCCCAGCATTTT
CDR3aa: CASSSTGEVQPQHF

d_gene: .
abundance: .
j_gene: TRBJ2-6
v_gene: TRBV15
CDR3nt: TGTGCCACCAGCCGCGGGACGGGCTCTGGGGCCAACGTCCTGACTTTC
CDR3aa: CATSRGTGSGANVLTF

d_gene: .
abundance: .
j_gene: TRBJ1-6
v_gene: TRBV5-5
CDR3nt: TGTGCCAGCAGCGTCCGGGACTCATATAATTCACCCCTCCACTTT
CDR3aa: CASSVRDSYNSPLHF

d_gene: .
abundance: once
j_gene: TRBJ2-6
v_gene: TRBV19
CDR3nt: TGTGCCAGTAGTATAGATCTGGCCAGGGGCGTCCTGACTTTC
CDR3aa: CASSIDLARGVLTF

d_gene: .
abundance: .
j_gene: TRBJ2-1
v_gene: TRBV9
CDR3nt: TGTGCCAGCAGCCGGTGGGAGACGATGTACAATGAGCAGTTCTTC
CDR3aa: CASSRWETMYNEQFF

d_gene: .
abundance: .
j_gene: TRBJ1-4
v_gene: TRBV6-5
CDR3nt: TGTGCGACACAGGCACCAACTAATGAAAAACTGTTTTTT
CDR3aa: CATQAPTNEKLFF

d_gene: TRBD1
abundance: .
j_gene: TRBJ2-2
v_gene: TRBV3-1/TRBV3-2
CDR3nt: TGTGCCGTTCCGGGACAGGGGAAGGCCGCCGGGGAGCTGTTTTTT
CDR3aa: CAVPGQGKAAGELFF

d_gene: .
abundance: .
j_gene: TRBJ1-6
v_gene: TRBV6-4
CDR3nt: TGTGCCAGCAGTGAACACTACAACCTCGGCGGGGATAATTCACCCCTCCACTTT
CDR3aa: CASSEHYNLGGDNSPLHF

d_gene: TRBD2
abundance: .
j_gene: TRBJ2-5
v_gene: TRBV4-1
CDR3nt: TGCGCCAGCAGCCACCGCTCCCTAGCGGGACAAGAGACCCAGTACTTC
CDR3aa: CASSHRSLAGQETQYF

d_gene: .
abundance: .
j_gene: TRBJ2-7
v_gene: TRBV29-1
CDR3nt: TGCAGCGTTGAAGAAGAAGGGGGATGGGAGCAGTACTTC
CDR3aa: CSVEEEGGWEQYF

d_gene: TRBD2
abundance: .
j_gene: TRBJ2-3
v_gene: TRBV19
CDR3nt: TGTGCCAGTAGTTTCACCGGGACTAGCGTGTCCACAGATACGCAGTATTTT
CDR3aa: CASSFTGTSVSTDTQYF

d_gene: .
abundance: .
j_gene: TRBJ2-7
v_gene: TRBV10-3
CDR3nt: TGTGCCATCAGTACGTCCGGGAGTGGATACTACGAGCAGTACTTC
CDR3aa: CAISTSGSGYYEQYF

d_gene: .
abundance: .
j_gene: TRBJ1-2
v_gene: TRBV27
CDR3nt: TGTGCCAGCAGTTTACAGCCCGGCCAAAGGGGTGGCTACACCTTC
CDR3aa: CASSLQPGQRGGYTF

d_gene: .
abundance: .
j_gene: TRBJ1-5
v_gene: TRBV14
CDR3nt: TGTGCCAGCAGCCAAGACCAACGGGGGGCCCAGCATTTT
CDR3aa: CASSQDQRGAQHF

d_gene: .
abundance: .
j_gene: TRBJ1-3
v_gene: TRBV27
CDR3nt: TGTGCCAGCAGGACAACTCCTCTTCCTGGAAACACCATATATTTT
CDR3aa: CASRTTPLPGNTIYF

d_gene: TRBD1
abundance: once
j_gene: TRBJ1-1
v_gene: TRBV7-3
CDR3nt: TGTGCCAGCAGCCCAGGGACAGCCCGGGAAGCTTTCTTT
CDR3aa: CASSPGTAREAFF

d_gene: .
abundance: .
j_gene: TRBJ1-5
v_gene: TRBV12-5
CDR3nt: TGTGCTAGTGGTCGTGACAACAATCAGCCCCAGCATTTT
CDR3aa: CASGRDNNQPQHF

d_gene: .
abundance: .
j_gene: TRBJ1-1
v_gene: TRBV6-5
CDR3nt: TGTGCCAGCAGTTACTCGGTAGGGAGTTTGGCTGAAGCTTTCTTT
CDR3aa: CASSYSVGSLAEAFF

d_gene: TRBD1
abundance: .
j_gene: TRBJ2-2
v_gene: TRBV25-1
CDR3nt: TGTGCCAGCAGCCCGACAGGGGATGCCGGGGAGCTGTTTTTT
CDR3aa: CASSPTGDAGELFF

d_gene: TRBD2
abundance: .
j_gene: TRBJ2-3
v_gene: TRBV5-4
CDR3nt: TGTGCCAGCAGCAGGGATGAGCGGGGGGAGGTGTATTTT
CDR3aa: CASSRDERGEVYF

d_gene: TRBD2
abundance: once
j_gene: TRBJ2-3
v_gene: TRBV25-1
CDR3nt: TGTGCCAGCACACTAGCGGGGGGCACAGATACGCAGTATTTT
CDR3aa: CASTLAGGTDTQYF

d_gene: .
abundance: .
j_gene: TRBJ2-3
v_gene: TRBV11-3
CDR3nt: TGTGCCAGCAGCTTAGCTGGTTACATGACAGATACGCAGTATTTT
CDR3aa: CASSLAGYMTDTQYF

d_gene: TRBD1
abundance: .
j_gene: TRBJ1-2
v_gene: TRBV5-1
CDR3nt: TGCGCCAGCAGCTTGGGGACAGGGGTTGGCTACACCTTC
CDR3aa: CASSLGTGVGYTF

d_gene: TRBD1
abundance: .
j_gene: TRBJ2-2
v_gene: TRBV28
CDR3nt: TGTGCCAGCTGGGACAGGGGCTACACCGGGGAGCTGTTTTTT
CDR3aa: CASWDRGYTGELFF